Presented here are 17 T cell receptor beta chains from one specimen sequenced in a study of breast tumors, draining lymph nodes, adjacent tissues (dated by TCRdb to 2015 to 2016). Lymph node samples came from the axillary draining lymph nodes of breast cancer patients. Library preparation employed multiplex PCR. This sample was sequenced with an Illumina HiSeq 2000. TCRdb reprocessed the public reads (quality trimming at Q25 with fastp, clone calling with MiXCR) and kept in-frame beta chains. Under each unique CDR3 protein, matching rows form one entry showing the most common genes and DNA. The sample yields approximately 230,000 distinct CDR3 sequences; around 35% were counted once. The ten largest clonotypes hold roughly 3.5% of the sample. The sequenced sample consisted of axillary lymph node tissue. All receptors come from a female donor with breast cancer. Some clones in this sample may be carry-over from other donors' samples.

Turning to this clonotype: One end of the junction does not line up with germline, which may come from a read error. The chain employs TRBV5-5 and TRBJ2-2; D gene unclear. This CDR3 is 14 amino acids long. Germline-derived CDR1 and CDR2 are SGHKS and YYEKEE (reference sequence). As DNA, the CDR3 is TGTACCAGCAGCTCCACCGAAGTCGGCGGGGAGCTGTTTTTT. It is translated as CTSSSTEVGGELFF.

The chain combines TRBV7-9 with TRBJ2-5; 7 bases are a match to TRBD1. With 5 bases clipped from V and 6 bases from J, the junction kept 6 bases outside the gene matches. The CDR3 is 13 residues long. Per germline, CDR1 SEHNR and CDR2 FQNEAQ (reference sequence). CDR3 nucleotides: TGTGCCAGCAGCGTCACAGGGGATAAGACCCAGTACTTC. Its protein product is CASSVTGDKTQYF.

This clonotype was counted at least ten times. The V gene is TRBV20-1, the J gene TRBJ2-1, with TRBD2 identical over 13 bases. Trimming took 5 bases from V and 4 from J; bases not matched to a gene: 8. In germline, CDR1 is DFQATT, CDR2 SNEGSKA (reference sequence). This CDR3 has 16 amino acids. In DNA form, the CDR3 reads TGCAGTGCTCCTCCCTCGGGACTAGCGGGGTACAATGAGCAGTTCTTC. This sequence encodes CSAPPSGLAGYNEQFF.

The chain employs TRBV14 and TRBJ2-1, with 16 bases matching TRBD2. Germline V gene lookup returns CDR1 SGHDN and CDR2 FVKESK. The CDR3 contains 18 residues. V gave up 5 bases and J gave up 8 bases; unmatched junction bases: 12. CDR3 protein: CASSNTGLAGGAIDEQFF. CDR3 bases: TGTGCCAGCAGCAATACGGGACTAGCGGGGGGGGCCATCGATGAGCAGTTCTTC.

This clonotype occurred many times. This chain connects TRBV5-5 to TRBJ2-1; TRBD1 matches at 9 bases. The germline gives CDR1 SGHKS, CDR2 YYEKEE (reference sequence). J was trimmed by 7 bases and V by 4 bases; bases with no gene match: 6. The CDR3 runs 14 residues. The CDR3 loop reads CASSLTGGMNEQFF. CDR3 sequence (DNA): TGTGCCAGCAGCCTGACAGGGGGGATGAATGAGCAGTTCTTC. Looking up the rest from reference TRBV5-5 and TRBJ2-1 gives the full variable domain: DAGVTQSPTHLIKTRGQQVTLRCSPISGHKSVSWYQQVLGQGPQFIFQYYEKEERGRGNFPDRFSARQFPNYSSELNVNALLLGDSALYLCASSLTGGMNEQFFGPGTRLTVL.

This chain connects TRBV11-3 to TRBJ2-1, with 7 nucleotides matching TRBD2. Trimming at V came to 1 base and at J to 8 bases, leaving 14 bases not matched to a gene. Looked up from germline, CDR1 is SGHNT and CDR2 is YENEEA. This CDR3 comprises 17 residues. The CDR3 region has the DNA TGTGCCAGCAGCTTAGTAGTTTGGGGGAGGGAATACTATGAGCAGTTCTTC. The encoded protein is CASSLVVWGREYYEQFF.

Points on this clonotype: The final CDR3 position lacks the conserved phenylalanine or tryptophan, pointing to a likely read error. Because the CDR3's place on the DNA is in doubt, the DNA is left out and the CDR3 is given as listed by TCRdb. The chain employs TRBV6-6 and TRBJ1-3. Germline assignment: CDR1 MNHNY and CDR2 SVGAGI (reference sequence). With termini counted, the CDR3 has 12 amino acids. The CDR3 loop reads CASNNAGNTLYS.

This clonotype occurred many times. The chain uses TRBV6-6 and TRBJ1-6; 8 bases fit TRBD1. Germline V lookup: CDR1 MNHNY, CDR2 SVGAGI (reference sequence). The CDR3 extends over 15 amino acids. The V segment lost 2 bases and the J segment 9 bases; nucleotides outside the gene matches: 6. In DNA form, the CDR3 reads TGTGCCAGCAGTTACCAGACAGGGGCGAGTTCACCCCTCCACTTT. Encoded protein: CASSYQTGASSPLHF.

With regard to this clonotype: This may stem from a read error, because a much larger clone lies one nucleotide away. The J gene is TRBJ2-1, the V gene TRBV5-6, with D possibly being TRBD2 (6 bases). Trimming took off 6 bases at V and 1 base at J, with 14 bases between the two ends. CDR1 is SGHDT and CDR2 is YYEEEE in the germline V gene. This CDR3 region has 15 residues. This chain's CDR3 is CASTPNGRSYNEQFF. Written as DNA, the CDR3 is TGTGCCAGCACCCCCAACGGGAGATCCTACAATGAGCAGTTCTTC.

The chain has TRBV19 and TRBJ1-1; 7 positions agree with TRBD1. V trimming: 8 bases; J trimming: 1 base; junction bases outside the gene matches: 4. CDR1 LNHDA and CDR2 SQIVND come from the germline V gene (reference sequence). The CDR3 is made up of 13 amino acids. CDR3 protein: CASGDRPNTEAFF. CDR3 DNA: TGTGCCAGTGGGGACAGACCGAACACTGAAGCTTTCTTT.

CDR3 coding DNA: TGTGCCCCCGCGGCTAGGAAGAACGAGCAGTACTTC. Residues: CAPAARKNEQYF. The chain carries TRBV24-1 and TRBJ2-7, with unresolved D. Deletions cut 12 bases from V and 5 bases from J, with 16 bases between. The length of the CDR3 is 12 residues. The germline V gene has CDR1 KGHDR and CDR2 SFDVKD.

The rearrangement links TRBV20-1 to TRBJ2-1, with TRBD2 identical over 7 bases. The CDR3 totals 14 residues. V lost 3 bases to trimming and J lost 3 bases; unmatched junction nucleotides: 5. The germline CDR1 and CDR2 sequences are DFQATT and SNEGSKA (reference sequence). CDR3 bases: TGCAGTGCTAGGACTAGCTACGACTACAATGAGCAGTTCTTC. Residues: CSARTSYDYNEQFF.

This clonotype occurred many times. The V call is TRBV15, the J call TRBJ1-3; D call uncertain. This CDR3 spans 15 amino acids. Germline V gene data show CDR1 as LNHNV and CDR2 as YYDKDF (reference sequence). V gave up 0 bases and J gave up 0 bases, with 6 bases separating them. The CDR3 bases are TGTGCCACCAGCAGAGAGGTGGTCTCTGGAAACACCATATATTTT. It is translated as CATSREVVSGNTIYF.

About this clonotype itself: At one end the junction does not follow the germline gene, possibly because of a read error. Written as DNA, the CDR3 is TGTGCCAGTAGTCCAAGGACTAGCGGGAGAAATTGGGAGACCCAGTCCTTC. This translates into CASSPRTSGRNWETQSF. This chain uses TRBV19 with TRBJ2-5; 13 bases fit TRBD2. Germline V CDR1 and CDR2: LNHDA, SQIVND (reference sequence). The CDR3 extends over 17 amino acids.

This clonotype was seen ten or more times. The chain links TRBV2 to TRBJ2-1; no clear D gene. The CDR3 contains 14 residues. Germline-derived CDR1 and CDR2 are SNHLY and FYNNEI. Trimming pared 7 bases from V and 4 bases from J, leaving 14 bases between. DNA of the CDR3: TGTGCCAGCACCACCGGGCAGCCTTACAATGAGCAGTTCTTC. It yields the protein CASTTGQPYNEQFF.

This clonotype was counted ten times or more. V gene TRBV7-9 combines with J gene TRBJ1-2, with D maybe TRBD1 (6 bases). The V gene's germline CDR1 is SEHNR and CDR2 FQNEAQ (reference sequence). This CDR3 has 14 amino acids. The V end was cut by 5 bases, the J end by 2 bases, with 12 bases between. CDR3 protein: CASSPRQGNYGYTF. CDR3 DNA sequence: TGTGCCAGCAGCCCCCGGCAGGGGAACTATGGCTACACCTTC.

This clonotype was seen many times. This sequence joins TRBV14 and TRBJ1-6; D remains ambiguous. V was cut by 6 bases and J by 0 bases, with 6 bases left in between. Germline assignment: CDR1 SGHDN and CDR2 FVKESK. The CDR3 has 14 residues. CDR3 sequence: CASRQSSYNSPLHF. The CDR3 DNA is TGTGCCAGCAGGCAGAGCTCCTATAATTCACCCCTCCACTTT. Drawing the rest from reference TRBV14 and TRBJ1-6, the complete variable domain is EAGVTQFPSHSVIEKGQTVTLRCDPISGHDNLYWYRRVMGKEIKFLLHFVKESKQDESGMPNNRFLAERTGGTYSTLKVQPAELEDSGVYFCASRQSSYNSPLHFGNGTRLTVT.